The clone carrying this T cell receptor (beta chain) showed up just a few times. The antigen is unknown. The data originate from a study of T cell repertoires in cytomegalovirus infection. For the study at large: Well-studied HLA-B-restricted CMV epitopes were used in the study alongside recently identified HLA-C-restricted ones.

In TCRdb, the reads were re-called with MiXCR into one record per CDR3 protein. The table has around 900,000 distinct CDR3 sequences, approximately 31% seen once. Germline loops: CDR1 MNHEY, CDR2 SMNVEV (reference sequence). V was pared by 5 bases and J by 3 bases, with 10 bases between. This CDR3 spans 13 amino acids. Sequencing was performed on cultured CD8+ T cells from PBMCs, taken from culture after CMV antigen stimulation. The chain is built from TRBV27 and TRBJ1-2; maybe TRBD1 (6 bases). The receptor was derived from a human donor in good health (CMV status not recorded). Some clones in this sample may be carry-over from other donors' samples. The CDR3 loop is CASSGDNYYGYTF. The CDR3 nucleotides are TGTGCCAGCAGTGGGGACAACTACTATGGCTACACCTTC.